Listed below are T cell receptor beta chains from one sample, sequenced in a study of cytomegalovirus exposure and HLA in healthy donors. Only in-frame clones appear in the TCRdb table, and some are missing; sequencing was by immunoSEQ multiplex PCR. Here the sample spans approximately 100,000 clones, roughly 71% being singletons. Sequencing input: PBMCs. These receptors came from a woman aged 40 to 55 in good health and CMV-seronegative. CDR3s include the opening cysteine and the closing phenylalanine or tryptophan. The order of the fields is D gene, CDR3 length, clone size, V gene, J gene, CDR3 DNA, CDR3 protein. The D gene is left open where the match is weak. Only some rows state a clone size, as once, few, many or a class for expanded clones.

NA	11	once	TRBV19	TRBJ2-7	TGTGCCGCCGGGACACTCGAGGAGCAGTACTTC	CAAGTLEEQYF
NA	12	NA	TRBV7-9	TRBJ2-5	TGTGCCAGCAGCTTAGAACGGGGTGAGCAGTACTTC	CASSLERGEQYF
NA	15	few	TRBV21-1	TRBJ1-2	TGTGCCAGCAGCTCCTATCGGGGGACAGGGATCGGCTACACCTTC	CASSSYRGTGIGYTF
TRBD2	17	NA	TRBV5-1	TRBJ2-2	TGCGCCAGCAGCTTGGCGTCTAGCGGGCTGAACACCGGGGAGCTGTTTTTT	CASSLASSGLNTGELFF
NA	13	NA	TRBV2	TRBJ1-3	TGTGCCAGCAGTTCGGAGTCAGGAAACACCATATATTTT	CASSSESGNTIYF
NA	14	NA	TRBV9	TRBJ2-1	TGTGCCAGCAGCAAAGACCGCAGGGCCGATGAGCAGTTCTTC	CASSKDRRADEQFF
TRBD1	14	few	TRBV4-3	TRBJ1-2	TGCGCCAGCAGCCAAGTACCGGACAGGCGTGGCTACACCTTC	CASSQVPDRRGYTF
NA	17	NA	TRBV7-9	TRBJ2-3	TGTGCCAGCAGCTTTATTGCGGCAGAACTATATCCAGATACGCAGTATTTT	CASSFIAAELYPDTQYF
TRBD2	14	NA	TRBV30	TRBJ2-3	TGTGCCTGGAGTGTAGTGCGGGGGGCAGATACGCAGTATTTT	CAWSVVRGADTQYF
TRBD2	14	NA	TRBV29-1	TRBJ2-1	TGCAGCGCCCCGGGACTAGCGGGGGGGGATGAGCAGTTCTTC	CSAPGLAGGDEQFF
NA	14	NA	TRBV14	TRBJ1-1	TGTGCCAGCAGACTGACGGGGGTGAACACTGAAGCTTTCTTT	CASRLTGVNTEAFF
TRBD1	16	NA	TRBV18	TRBJ1-5	TGTGCCAGCTCACCGTCAGGGACAGTTCAACTTTCGCCCCAGCATTTT	CASSPSGTVQLSPQHF
NA	14	NA	TRBV2	TRBJ2-7	TGTGCCAGCAGCGGTGCACTAGCATCAACCGAGCAGTACTTC	CASSGALASTEQYF
TRBD2	14	once	TRBV6-1	TRBJ2-5	TGTGCCACCCAGCGGGGGGGCCCGGGGGAGACCCAGTACTTC	CATQRGGPGETQYF
NA	14	once	TRBV5-6	TRBJ2-1	TGTGCCAGCAGCCCCCGCGTCCTCGTTGATGAGCAGTTCTTC	CASSPRVLVDEQFF
NA	14	NA	TRBV19	TRBJ2-7	TGTGCCAGTAGTATACAGGGTATGGGAAACGAGCAGTACTTC	CASSIQGMGNEQYF
NA	15	NA	TRBV18	TRBJ1-2	TGTGCCAGCTCACCACCGATAGGGGCAGATTATGGCTACACCTTC	CASSPPIGADYGYTF
NA	16	few	TRBV5-5	TRBJ1-1	TGTGCCAGCAGCTTGGTTTTTGCAGGGGAAGGGACTGAAGCTTTCTTT	CASSLVFAGEGTEAFF
NA	17	NA	TRBV5-6	TRBJ1-2	TGTGCCAGCAGCTTGGGACTACATCCTCCATCGACTTATGGCTACACCTTC	CASSLGLHPPSTYGYTF
NA	13	NA	TRBV7-6	TRBJ1-1	TGTGCCAGCAGCTTAGAGTTCTCAGGGGAAGCTTTCTTT	CASSLEFSGEAFF
NA	13	NA	TRBV19	TRBJ2-5	TGTGCCAGTAGTACCTGGACAGAAGGGACCCAGTACTTC	CASSTWTEGTQYF
TRBD2	13	NA	TRBV11-2	TRBJ2-3	TGTGCCAGCAGCTTGGTCGGGGGGGATACGCAGTATTTT	CASSLVGGDTQYF
TRBD1	16	once	TRBV29-1	TRBJ2-3	TGCAGCGTTGAAGAAGGGACAGGGATCGAAGCAGATACGCAGTATTTT	CSVEEGTGIEADTQYF
NA	16	NA	TRBV30	TRBJ1-4	TGTGCCTGGAGTCCCCCTAGCGGGTTTGGAAATGAAAAACTGTTTTTT	CAWSPPSGFGNEKLFF
NA	14	NA	TRBV10-1	TRBJ1-6	TGCGCCAGCAGTGAGTCGAGCTATAATTCACCCCTCCACTTT	CASSESSYNSPLHF
NA	14	NA	TRBV2	TRBJ2-2	TGTGCCGGAACCCCGGGGTTCAACACCGGGGAGCTGTTTTTT	CAGTPGFNTGELFF
NA	14	NA	TRBV4-1	TRBJ2-7	TGCGCCAGCAGCCAAGAGGGCAGATCCTACGAGCAGTACTTC	CASSQEGRSYEQYF
TRBD1	14	NA	TRBV7-2	TRBJ2-7	TGTGCCAGCAGCGTCGGGACAGGGGGCTACGAGCAGTACTTC	CASSVGTGGYEQYF